This TCR beta chain stems from a study of early T cells in non-severe SARS-CoV-2 infection. CDR1 is MNHEY, CDR2 SMNVEV, per germline (reference sequence). Trimming cost V 4 bases and J 9 bases, with 10 bases left between them. CDR3 length: 12 residues. TCRdb itself ran the 5' RACE reads through MiXCR, one entry per CDR3 protein. The table records tens of thousands of distinct CDR3 sequences, around 12% of them present only once. Sample: whole blood. V usage is TRBV27 and J usage is TRBJ2-1; D unresolved. The clonotype comes from an adult who was a healthcare worker with PCR-confirmed SARS-CoV-2 infection or an uninfected control (not recorded which). The CDR3 is CASSSWGVEQFF. In nucleotides, the CDR3 is TGTGCCAGCAGTTCCTGGGGTGTTGAGCAGTTCTTC.